This entry describes one TCR beta chain. Its specificity is unknown. This record comes from a study of T cell responses to AZD1222 COVID-19 vaccine. CDR1 and CDR2 (germline): SEHNR, FQNEAQ (reference sequence). CDR3 length: 17 residues. The V end was cut by 3 bases, the J end by 5 bases, with 22 bases between. Whole-study findings and limits: Within unmutated variant regions lay the reported targets of nearly half of spike-specific TCRs.

This table comes from immunoSEQ multiplex PCR, and its TCRdb copy is limited to in-frame clones, with some not included. In the table there are 86,000 or so clones, roughly 86% of which are singletons. The sample in question was peripheral blood, obtained 28 days after the second AZD1222 dose. The chain recombines TRBV7-9 with TRBJ1-1; D perhaps matches TRBD1 (5 bases). This TCR came from an adult who received the AZD1222 COVID-19 vaccine. The chain's CDR3 is CASSLRSGLDRGTEAFF. The CDR3 DNA sequence: TGTGCCAGCAGCTTGCGTTCAGGGTTGGACCGTGGTACTGAAGCTTTCTTT.